This entry lists 11 T cell receptor beta chains sequenced from one sample in a study of CXCR3-negative and CXCR3-positive naive CD8 T cells. Study-wide findings and caveats: CXCR3-expressing naive cells carried TRB CDR3s more hydrophobic than those of CXCR3-negative naive cells.

Their antigens are not known. TRB cDNA was prepared as libraries by UMI-labeled 5' RACE. TCRdb re-called the 5' RACE reads, yielding one record per CDR3 amino acid sequence without DNA. Reported are 150,000 to 180,000 distinct CDR3 sequences; the ten largest clones contain about 0.48%. The specimen was naive CXCR3+ CD8+ T cells from blood. As to subset: CD45RO-CCR7+CD27+CD95- naive CD8+ T cells expressing CXCR3 (TNR3+). Receptors originate from a human donor in good health. Some clones in this sample may be carry-over from other donors' samples.

This sequence joins TRBV10-3 and TRBJ2-7; TCRdb's D call, TRBD2, is unchecked because there is no DNA. The CDR3 is 15 residues long. The germline V gene has CDR1 ENHRY and CDR2 SYGVKD. The CDR3 loop is CAISEASGRAYEQYF.

The CDR3 spells CASSPTGNEQFF. The chain employs TRBV28 and TRBJ2-1; TCRdb names TRBD1, which stays unverified in the absence of DNA. Germline CDR1 reads MDHEN; CDR2 reads SYDVKM. CDR3 length: 12 residues.

The chain joins TRBV12-3 or TRBV12-4 to TRBJ2-7; the TRBD1 assignment by TCRdb is unverifiable without DNA. This CDR3 is built from 14 residues. The CDR3 loop reads CASSFTGVRYEQYF.

The chain uses TRBV7-6 and TRBJ2-7; TCRdb reports TRBD1, a call that lacks DNA to check it against. The CDR3 sequence is 16 residues long. The V gene's germline CDR1 is SGHVS and CDR2 FNYEAQ. CDR3 sequence reads: CASSLGFWDRDYEQYF.

J is TRBJ2-7 and V is TRBV27; no DNA is available, so the TRBD1 call from TCRdb remains unchecked. The CDR3 contains 14 residues. The germline CDR1 and CDR2 sequences are MNHEY and SMNVEV (reference sequence). CDR3 region: CASSLFVTGFEQYF.

The chain is built from TRBV4-2 and TRBJ1-1; TCRdb's D call, TRBD1, is unchecked because there is no DNA. CDR1 and CDR2 (germline): LGHNA, YNFKEQ. The CDR3 spans 15 residues. The CDR3 loop is CASSQDQGANTEAFF.

This chain uses TRBV29-1 with TRBJ1-1. Germline V gives CDR1 SQVTM, CDR2 ANQGSEA. The length of the CDR3 is 12 residues. The chain's CDR3 is CSVDGPNTEAFF. Combining the CDR3 with reference TRBV29-1 and TRBJ1-1 gives the whole variable domain SAVISQKPSRDICQRGTSLTIQCQVDSQVTMMFWYRQQPGQSLTLIATANQGSEATYESGFVIDKFPISRPNLTFSTLTVSNMSPEDSSIYLCSVDGPNTEAFFGQGTRLTVV.

The chain links TRBV5-1 to TRBJ2-7. This CDR3 region has 13 residues. The germline V gene has CDR1 SGHRS and CDR2 YFSETQ. CDR3 protein: CASSLGSNYEQYF.

The gene calls are TRBV9 and TRBJ1-2; TCRdb lists TRBD1, though no DNA is available to test this call. Looked up from germline, CDR1 is SGDLS and CDR2 is YYNGEE. The CDR3 covers 20 residues. CDR3: CASSPSFIGTGGPVDYGYTF.

V gene TRBV7-3 combines with J gene TRBJ2-7; TCRdb picks TRBD2, but there is no DNA to check that call. Germline-derived CDR1 and CDR2 are SGHTA and FQGTGA. The CDR3 is 15 residues long. The CDR3 sequence: CASSVLAGGVYEQYF.

This sequence joins TRBV29-1 and TRBJ2-1; TCRdb reports TRBD1, a call that lacks DNA to check it against. The germline CDR1 and CDR2 sequences are SQVTM and ANQGSEA. The CDR3 extends over 21 amino acids. CDR3 sequence reads: CSVEDPRPGQIIFYGYNEQFF.